This TCR beta chain was retrieved from a study of PD-1 blockade in classical Hodgkin lymphoma. This CDR3 comprises 15 residues. Per germline, CDR1 WSHSY and CDR2 SAAADI. Trimming took 3 bases from V and 0 from J, leaving 6 bases between them. No patient escaped relapse after autologous stem cell transplantation, and brentuximab vedotin exposure varied. Data came from immunoSEQ multiplex PCR; TCRdb stores just in-frame clones and leaves some out. The sample holds under 25,000 clones; around three quarters are singletons and the top ten take roughly 15%. General study findings and limits: CD4+ TCR diversity rose significantly by C4D1, and CD8+ TCR diversity did not. Those achieving complete response showed baseline diversity like newly diagnosed patients. Nivolumab initiated under 1 year post-ASCT led to patient exclusion. The repertoire differences lack a defined cause, possibly disease activity or prior therapy.

This clone was picked up one time. Its antigen is not identified. Sequencing used peripheral blood mononuclear cells (PBMCs), obtained before the second cycle of nivolumab. V usage is TRBV10-2 and J usage is TRBJ2-6; D is unresolved. The TCR sequence derives from a human donor with classical Hodgkin lymphoma. CDR3 coding DNA: TGCGCCAGCAGTGAAGGGTACTCTGGGGCCAACGTCCTGACTTTC. This codes for CASSEGYSGANVLTF.